This TCR beta chain appears in the sequencing data of a study of cytomegalovirus exposure and HLA in healthy donors. Across the whole study: From HLA-typed donors, an early data release held around 85 million unique TCRs.

As concerns this clone: What it binds is not known.

The CDR3 is 15 amino acids. V lost 4 bases to trimming and J lost 1 base, with 14 bases between them. Germline values: CDR1 SGDLS, CDR2 YYNGEE. Primers included in the PCR were 60 Vbeta and 13 Jbeta primers. Only in-frame clones appear in the TCRdb table, and some are missing; sequencing was by immunoSEQ multiplex PCR. The sample totals approximately 71,000 clones. Study observations and caveats: Researchers catalogued 160 or so TCR beta chains as cytomegalovirus-associated. Solely CMV serostatus was available to characterize immune exposure.

V and J are TRBV9 and TRBJ1-1; the D is unclear. The source of this sequence is a female donor in good health and CMV-seropositive. The sequenced sample consisted of PBMCs. This CDR3 is CASSPHSGPNTEAFF. The CDR3 region has the DNA TGTGCCAGCAGCCCGCACTCTGGGCCGAACACTGAAGCTTTCTTT.